The clone carrying this TCR beta chain was observed a handful of times. Antigen: not known. What was sequenced were expressed TCRB transcripts, since all of the isolated RNA had been reverse transcribed. Mean read depth for naive, central memory and regulatory T cell samples was 3.5 million or so reads. Data came from immunoSEQ multiplex PCR; TCRdb stores just in-frame clones and leaves some out. The sample lists 130,000 to 150,000 clones; around a tenth were seen once. The sample is drawn from a study of beta chain features in type 1 diabetes. The overall study: Patients did not differ from healthy donors in age, gender or cell yield. Whole-study results and caveats: Shorter TCRB CDR3s, moderately but significantly so, were found in Type 1 diabetes patients in all four CD4+ subsets. In the patient group, naive, central memory and Treg TCRB repertoires seemed more alike than in the healthy donor group.

The CDR3 has 15 residues. V was pared by 0 bases and J by 6 bases, with 1 base of the junction left unmatched. CDR1 is MNHNY and CDR2 is SVGAGI in the germline V gene (reference sequence). The chain couples TRBV6-6 to TRBJ2-2; 10 nucleotides align to TRBD1. The sequence was collected from a man aged 18-30 years in good health. The sample taken for sequencing was central memory CD4+ T cells from blood. CDR3 nucleotide sequence: TGTGCCAGCAGTTACTCGACAGGGGGCCCCGGGGAGCTGTTTTTT. This gives the protein CASSYSTGGPGELFF.